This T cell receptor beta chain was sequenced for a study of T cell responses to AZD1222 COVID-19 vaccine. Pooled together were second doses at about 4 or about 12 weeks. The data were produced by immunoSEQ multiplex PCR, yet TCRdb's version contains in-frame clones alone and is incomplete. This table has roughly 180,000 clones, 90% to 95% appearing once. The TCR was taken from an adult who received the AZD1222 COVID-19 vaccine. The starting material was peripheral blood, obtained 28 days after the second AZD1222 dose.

CDR3 DNA: TGTGCCTGGAGTGTTGGTGTCAGGGGCTGGGGCTACACCTTC. The encoded protein is CAWSVGVRGWGYTF. V gene TRBV30 combines with J gene TRBJ1-2; TRBD1 might be the D (6 bases). The CDR3 spans 14 residues. V gave up 0 bases and J gave up 8 bases, with 16 bases separating them. Germline V gene lookup returns CDR1 GTSNPN and CDR2 SVGIG (reference sequence).